These T cell receptor beta chains were read from a single sample in a study of T cell changes during pregnancy in multiple sclerosis. Clones were sequenced by immunoSEQ multiplex PCR, and TCRdb holds only the in-frame ones, with some missing. The sample lists under 50,000 clones; about 92% were seen once. Sequencing used CD4+ T cells from peripheral blood mononuclear cells, obtained in the third trimester of pregnancy. The receptor set was obtained from a female donor with multiple sclerosis, enrolled in a pregnancy study. CDR3s include the opening cysteine and the closing phenylalanine or tryptophan. The order of the fields is J gene, CDR3 length, clone size, D gene, V gene, CDR3 DNA, CDR3 protein. D genes are given only for firm matches. Not every row has a clone size; where given, it reads once, few, many or a size class.

j_call: TRBJ2-3
cdr3_length: 14
clone_size: -
d_call: TRBD2
v_call: TRBV5-1
cdr3_nt: TGCGCCAGCAGCGCGGGAGGGCCCACAGATACGCAGTATTTT
cdr3_aa: CASSAGGPTDTQYF

j_call: TRBJ1-4
cdr3_length: 14
clone_size: -
d_call: TRBD1
v_call: TRBV14
cdr3_nt: TGTGCCAGCAGCCTAACAGGGGGCGTTGAAAAACTGTTTTTT
cdr3_aa: CASSLTGGVEKLFF

j_call: TRBJ1-1
cdr3_length: 15
clone_size: -
d_call: TRBD1
v_call: TRBV5-1
cdr3_nt: TGCGCCAGCAGCTTCTCCGGGACAGCGAACACTGAAGCTTTCTTT
cdr3_aa: CASSFSGTANTEAFF

j_call: TRBJ2-7
cdr3_length: 15
clone_size: -
d_call: -
v_call: TRBV28
cdr3_nt: TGTGCCAGCACGATTGGCGGGATAAGTATCAACGAGCAGTACTTC
cdr3_aa: CASTIGGISINEQYF

j_call: TRBJ2-7
cdr3_length: 14
clone_size: -
d_call: TRBD1
v_call: TRBV7-2
cdr3_nt: TGTGCCAGCGCCAAGCGACAGGGCTCCTACGAGCAGTACTTC
cdr3_aa: CASAKRQGSYEQYF

j_call: TRBJ2-7
cdr3_length: 15
clone_size: -
d_call: TRBD1
v_call: TRBV6-6
cdr3_nt: TGTGCCAGCAGTTACTCGACAGGGAGTCGATACGAGCAGTACTTC
cdr3_aa: CASSYSTGSRYEQYF

j_call: TRBJ2-2
cdr3_length: 15
clone_size: -
d_call: TRBD1
v_call: TRBV9
cdr3_nt: TGTGCCAGCAGCGTAGGGACAGGGAACACCGGGGAGCTGTTTTTT
cdr3_aa: CASSVGTGNTGELFF

j_call: TRBJ2-7
cdr3_length: 15
clone_size: -
d_call: TRBD1
v_call: TRBV7-2
cdr3_nt: TGTGCCAGCAGCCTAGGGACAGGGAGTCCCTACGAGCAGTACTTC
cdr3_aa: CASSLGTGSPYEQYF

j_call: TRBJ2-2
cdr3_length: 17
clone_size: once
d_call: TRBD2
v_call: TRBV29-1
cdr3_nt: TGCAGCGTCGGGATGGGGGGGACTAGCGGTACCACCGGGGAGCTGTTTTTT
cdr3_aa: CSVGMGGTSGTTGELFF

j_call: TRBJ1-2
cdr3_length: 15
clone_size: -
d_call: -
v_call: TRBV4-2
cdr3_nt: TGTGCCAGCAGCCAAGACCGCGGACAGAGCTATGGCTACACCTTC
cdr3_aa: CASSQDRGQSYGYTF

j_call: TRBJ2-1
cdr3_length: 17
clone_size: -
d_call: TRBD2
v_call: TRBV4-2
cdr3_nt: TGTGCCAGCAGCCAAGGATGGACTAGCGGGAACAACAATGAGCAGTTCTTC
cdr3_aa: CASSQGWTSGNNNEQFF

j_call: TRBJ1-2
cdr3_length: 11
clone_size: -
d_call: -
v_call: TRBV5-8
cdr3_nt: TGTGCCAGCAGCTCACAGTATGGCTACACCTTC
cdr3_aa: CASSSQYGYTF

j_call: TRBJ2-1
cdr3_length: 15
clone_size: -
d_call: TRBD1
v_call: TRBV9
cdr3_nt: TGTGCCAGCAGCATCCGACAGGGGGGATTCGATGAGCAGTTCTTC
cdr3_aa: CASSIRQGGFDEQFF

j_call: TRBJ2-1
cdr3_length: 18
clone_size: -
d_call: -
v_call: TRBV28
cdr3_nt: TGTGCCAGCAGTCCCCCCGGGTTGGGGCGGCGCAGGAACAATGAGCAGTTCTTC
cdr3_aa: CASSPPGLGRRRNNEQFF

j_call: TRBJ2-5
cdr3_length: 14
clone_size: -
d_call: -
v_call: TRBV5-4
cdr3_nt: TGTGCCAGCAGCTTGGGCCGGTTTGAAGAGACCCAGTACTTC
cdr3_aa: CASSLGRFEETQYF

j_call: TRBJ2-3
cdr3_length: 16
clone_size: -
d_call: TRBD2
v_call: TRBV12-5
cdr3_nt: TGTGCTAGTGGTTTGGGGACTAGCGGGTCGACAGATACGCAGTATTTT
cdr3_aa: CASGLGTSGSTDTQYF

j_call: TRBJ2-3
cdr3_length: 14
clone_size: -
d_call: TRBD2
v_call: TRBV7-2
cdr3_nt: TGTGCCACCGCGCCGGGACTAGCAACAGATACGCAGTATTTT
cdr3_aa: CATAPGLATDTQYF

j_call: TRBJ2-6
cdr3_length: 17
clone_size: -
d_call: -
v_call: TRBV7-4
cdr3_nt: TGTGCCAGCAGCTACAGGTACTCACAAAGTCGGGCCAACGTCCTGACTTTC
cdr3_aa: CASSYRYSQSRANVLTF

j_call: TRBJ2-5
cdr3_length: 13
clone_size: -
d_call: -
v_call: TRBV28
cdr3_nt: TGTGCCAGCATGGGGCAGAGACGAGAGACCCAGTACTTC
cdr3_aa: CASMGQRRETQYF

j_call: TRBJ2-7
cdr3_length: 13
clone_size: -
d_call: -
v_call: TRBV4-2
cdr3_nt: TGTGCCAGCAGCCAGGAGATTGATTACGAGCAGTACTTC
cdr3_aa: CASSQEIDYEQYF

j_call: TRBJ1-5
cdr3_length: 13
clone_size: once
d_call: TRBD1
v_call: TRBV7-2
cdr3_nt: TGTGCCAGCAGCGCGGACAGGGATCAGCCCCAGCATTTT
cdr3_aa: CASSADRDQPQHF

j_call: TRBJ1-1
cdr3_length: 15
clone_size: -
d_call: TRBD1
v_call: TRBV6-5
cdr3_nt: TGTGCCAGCAGAAGCCCGGACAGGGGCGATGTGGAAGCTTTCTTT
cdr3_aa: CASRSPDRGDVEAFF

j_call: TRBJ2-1
cdr3_length: 15
clone_size: once
d_call: -
v_call: TRBV28
cdr3_nt: TGTGCCAGCAGCCGTACAGGGTATCTCTACAATGAGCAGTTCTTC
cdr3_aa: CASSRTGYLYNEQFF

j_call: TRBJ1-2
cdr3_length: 15
clone_size: -
d_call: -
v_call: TRBV9
cdr3_nt: TGTGCCAGCAGCGTAGAACCCACAGTAAGCTATGGCTACACCTTC
cdr3_aa: CASSVEPTVSYGYTF

j_call: TRBJ2-5
cdr3_length: 16
clone_size: -
d_call: -
v_call: TRBV5-6
cdr3_nt: TGTGCCAGCAGCTTGGGGAGGTTCCAGGTTGGAGAGACCCAGTACTTC
cdr3_aa: CASSLGRFQVGETQYF

j_call: TRBJ2-1
cdr3_length: 15
clone_size: -
d_call: TRBD2
v_call: TRBV11-3
cdr3_nt: TGTGCCAGCAGCTTAGCAGGCGGGGGATACAATGAGCAGTTCTTC
cdr3_aa: CASSLAGGGYNEQFF

j_call: TRBJ1-2
cdr3_length: 13
clone_size: -
d_call: -
v_call: TRBV4-2
cdr3_nt: TGTGCCAGCAGCCAAGCCGGGAACTATGGCTACACCTTC
cdr3_aa: CASSQAGNYGYTF